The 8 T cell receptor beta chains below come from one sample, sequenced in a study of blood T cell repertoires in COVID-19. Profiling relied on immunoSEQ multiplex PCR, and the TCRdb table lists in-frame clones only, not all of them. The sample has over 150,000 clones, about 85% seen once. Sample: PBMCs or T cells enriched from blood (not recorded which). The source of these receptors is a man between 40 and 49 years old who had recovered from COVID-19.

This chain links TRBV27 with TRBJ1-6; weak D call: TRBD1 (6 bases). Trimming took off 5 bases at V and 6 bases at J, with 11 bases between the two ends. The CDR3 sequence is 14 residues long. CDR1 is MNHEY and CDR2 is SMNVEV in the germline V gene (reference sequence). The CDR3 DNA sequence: TGTGCCAGCAGTCCACAGGGTTCTAATTCACCCCTCCACTTT. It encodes CASSPQGSNSPLHF.

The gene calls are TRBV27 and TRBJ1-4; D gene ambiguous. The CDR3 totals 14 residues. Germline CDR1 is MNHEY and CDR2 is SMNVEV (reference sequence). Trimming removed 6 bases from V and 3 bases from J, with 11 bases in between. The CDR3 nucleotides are TGTGCCAGCAGCCGGGAGGGAGCTAATGAAAAACTGTTTTTT. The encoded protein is CASSREGANEKLFF.

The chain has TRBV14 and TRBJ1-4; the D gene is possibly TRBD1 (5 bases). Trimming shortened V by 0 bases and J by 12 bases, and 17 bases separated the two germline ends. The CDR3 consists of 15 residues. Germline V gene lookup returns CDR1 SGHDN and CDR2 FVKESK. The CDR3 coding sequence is TGTGCCAGCAGCCAAGATGACCGGGGGTCCGGGGAACTGTTTTTT. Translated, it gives CASSQDDRGSGELFF.

In DNA form, the CDR3 reads TGTGCCAGCAGCCCGGGGACAGGGGGCTCTGGAAACACCATATATTTT. Protein: CASSPGTGGSGNTIYF. The genes are TRBV7-8 and TRBJ1-3; 11 positions agree with TRBD1. This CDR3 spans 16 amino acids. CDR1 and CDR2 (germline): SGHVS, FQNEAQ. V lost 5 bases to trimming and J lost 0 bases; unmatched junction nucleotides: 3.

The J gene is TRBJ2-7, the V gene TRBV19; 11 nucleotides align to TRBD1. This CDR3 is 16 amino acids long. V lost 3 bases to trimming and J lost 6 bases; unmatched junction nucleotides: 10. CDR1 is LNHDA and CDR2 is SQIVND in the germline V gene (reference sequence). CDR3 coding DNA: TGTGCCAGTAGTATTTCTGCTGGACAGGGGGCAAGCGAGCAGTACTTC. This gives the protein CASSISAGQGASEQYF. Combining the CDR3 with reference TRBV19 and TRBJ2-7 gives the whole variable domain DGGITQSPKYLFRKEGQNVTLSCEQNLNHDAMYWYRQDPGQGLRLIYYSQIVNDFQKGDIAEGYSVSREKKESFPLTVTSAQKNPTAFYLCASSISAGQGASEQYFGPGTRLTVT.

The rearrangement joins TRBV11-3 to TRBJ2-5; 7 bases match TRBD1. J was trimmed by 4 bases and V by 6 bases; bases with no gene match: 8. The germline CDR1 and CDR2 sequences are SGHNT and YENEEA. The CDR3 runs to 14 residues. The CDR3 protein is CASRTTGLGETQYF. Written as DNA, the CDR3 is TGTGCCAGCAGAACGACAGGGTTGGGAGAGACCCAGTACTTC.

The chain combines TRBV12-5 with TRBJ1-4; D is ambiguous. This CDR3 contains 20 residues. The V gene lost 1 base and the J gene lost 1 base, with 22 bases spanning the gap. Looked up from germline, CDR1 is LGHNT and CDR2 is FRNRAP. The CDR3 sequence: CASGLGTQPRPGGTNEKLFF. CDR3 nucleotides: TGTGCTAGTGGTTTGGGAACCCAACCTCGGCCGGGTGGAACTAATGAAAAACTGTTTTTT. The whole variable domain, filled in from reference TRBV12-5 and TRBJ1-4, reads DARVTQTPRHKVTEMGQEVTMRCQPILGHNTVFWYRQTMMQGLELLAYFRNRAPLDDSGMPKDRFSAEMPDATLATLKIQPSEPRDSAVYFCASGLGTQPRPGGTNEKLFFGSGTQLSVL.

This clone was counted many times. Here the CDR3 DNA reads TGTGCTAGTGCCCGGACAGGGAGGAATTCACCCCTCCACTTT. As protein: CASARTGRNSPLHF. The V and J genes are TRBV12-5 and TRBJ1-6; 8 nucleotides align to TRBD1. With 7 bases clipped from V and 7 bases from J, the junction kept 6 bases outside the gene matches. The CDR3 is 14 amino acids. Germline V gene sequence: CDR1 LGHNT, CDR2 FRNRAP.